The rows below give T cell receptor beta chains drawn from one sample of a study of blood T cell repertoires in COVID-19. The table came from immunoSEQ multiplex PCR; TCRdb's copy has only in-frame clones and leaves some out. Among more than 95,000 clones listed, roughly 82% were seen once. The sequencing input was peripheral blood. Every receptor here comes from an older man with acute or convalescent COVID-19. Each CDR3 is given with its conserved first and last residue. The D gene is left open where the match is weak. Size tells how often a clone was seen (once, few, many) or the class of an expanded clone, and some rows leave it out.

.,TRBJ1-1,.,TRBV30,TGTGCCTGGGACTCCCAAGGAGGGTCTAACACTGAAGCTTTCTTT,CAWDSQGGSNTEAFF
.,TRBJ2-3,.,TRBV7-9,TGTGCCAGCACCCATCCTCAGGCAGATACGCAGTATTTT,CASTHPQADTQYF
TRBD1,TRBJ1-5,.,TRBV7-2,TGTGCCAGCAGCTTGGGGGGGGACAGGGGTCAGCCCCAGCATTTT,CASSLGGDRGQPQHF
TRBD1,TRBJ1-5,.,TRBV5-1,TGCGCCAGCAGCTCCAGACCCGGGACAGGGGCTCTTAATCAGCCCCAGCATTTT,CASSSRPGTGALNQPQHF
.,TRBJ2-3,.,TRBV2,TGTGCCAGCAGAGAACTACCGGGACAAGGATTCACAGATACGCAGTATTTT,CASRELPGQGFTDTQYF
TRBD2,TRBJ2-5,once,TRBV5-1,TGCGCCAGCAGCTTGGGAAGCGGGAGGGGGCAAGAGACCCAGTACTTC,CASSLGSGRGQETQYF
TRBD1,TRBJ2-1,.,TRBV4-3,TGCGCCAGCAGCCTTCTTCCCGGGACAGGGACGAGTGAGCAGTTCTTC,CASSLLPGTGTSEQFF
TRBD1,TRBJ1-5,.,TRBV7-8,TGTGCCAGCAGCCCGGCAGGGGGCGGGAATCAGCCCCAGCATTTT,CASSPAGGGNQPQHF
.,TRBJ2-3,.,TRBV7-2,TGTGCCAGCAGCTCCGAGGGTAGCACAGATACGCAGTATTTT,CASSSEGSTDTQYF
TRBD1,TRBJ1-4,.,TRBV25-1,TGTGCCAGCAGTAGGCGGACAGGATCTACTAATGAAAAACTGTTTTTT,CASSRRTGSTNEKLFF
.,TRBJ1-2,.,TRBV19,TGTGCCAGTAGTATCAGGGTTAACTATGGCTACACCTTC,CASSIRVNYGYTF
.,TRBJ1-1,.,TRBV9,TGTGCCAGCAGCACATCACAAGGGGTGAGGAGTGAAGCTTTCTTT,CASSTSQGVRSEAFF
TRBD1,TRBJ2-5,few,TRBV6-5,TGTGCCAGCAGTTACTCCTCTCGGACAGGGACGGAGACCCAGTACTTC,CASSYSSRTGTETQYF
TRBD2,TRBJ2-3,.,TRBV4-1,TGCGCCAGCAGCCAAACGACTAGCGGGGGGCCCACGAATACGCAGTATTTT,CASSQTTSGGPTNTQYF
.,TRBJ2-3,.,TRBV7-2,TGTGCCAGCAGTTCGAGGGGGGGCATCTCAATGACGGTTACGCAGTATTTT,CASSSRGGISMTVTQYF
TRBD1,TRBJ2-5,.,TRBV6-2/TRBV6-3,TGTGCCAGCAGTTACTCCCGGACAGGGTCTGAGACCCAGTACTTC,CASSYSRTGSETQYF
.,TRBJ2-3,.,TRBV2,TGTGCCAGTGCGAAGGGGAGGAGCACCTACACAGATACGCAGTATTTT,CASAKGRSTYTDTQYF
.,TRBJ2-7,.,TRBV11-3,TGTGCCAGCAGCTCGACCGCCGCCGTCAGGATGGGCTACGAGCAGTACTTC,CASSSTAAVRMGYEQYF
TRBD2,TRBJ2-7,.,TRBV5-6,TGTGCCAGCAGCAGACAGGGACTAGCGGGGCGGTATTCCTACGAGCAGTACTTC,CASSRQGLAGRYSYEQYF
.,TRBJ1-5,once,TRBV7-8,TGTGCCAGCAGCTTAAGGCAGGGTGGCAATCAGCCCCAGCATTTT,CASSLRQGGNQPQHF
TRBD1,TRBJ1-1,once,TRBV7-8,TGTGCCAGCAGCCAAGACAGGGGGAACACTGAAGCTTTCTTT,CASSQDRGNTEAFF
.,TRBJ2-3,.,TRBV19,TGTGCCAGTAAGCCGGGACTCCTGGGGGGCACAGATACGCAGTATTTT,CASKPGLLGGTDTQYF
TRBD2,TRBJ2-7,.,TRBV7-2,TGTGCCAGCAGCTTTCCTCCCACTAGCGGGATGGGCGAGCAGTACTTC,CASSFPPTSGMGEQYF
TRBD1,TRBJ2-3,.,TRBV14,TGTGCCAGCAGCCAAGGAGGGGGCCCGACAGATACGCAGTATTTT,CASSQGGGPTDTQYF
TRBD1,TRBJ1-5,.,TRBV19,TGTGCCAGTAGTGCAGGACAGGGGGTGAAGCCCCAGCATTTT,CASSAGQGVKPQHF
.,TRBJ2-2,.,TRBV5-1,TGCGCCAGCAGCTTGTCCGGGATCACCGGGGAGCTGTTTTTT,CASSLSGITGELFF
.,TRBJ2-7,.,TRBV7-2,TGTGCCAGCAGCTTAGGGGGGCCCCGCGAGCAGTACTTC,CASSLGGPREQYF
.,TRBJ2-7,few,TRBV27,TGTGCCAGCAGTCCTACATGGGAGCGGGCCCCCTACGAGCAGTACTTC,CASSPTWERAPYEQYF
.,TRBJ2-7,medium-sized,TRBV27,TGTGCCAGCAGTTCCACAGCGGCCGGGGAGCAGTACTTC,CASSSTAAGEQYF
TRBD1,TRBJ1-2,.,TRBV28,TGTGCCAGCAGTTTATTGGACAGGACCTCCGGCTACACCTTC,CASSLLDRTSGYTF
.,TRBJ2-7,once,TRBV28,TGTGCCAGCAGTTTAGGGCAGGGTGGGCACGAGCAGTACTTC,CASSLGQGGHEQYF
.,TRBJ1-6,.,TRBV30,TGTGCCTGGAGTCCACGGGGTTCACCCCTCCACTTT,CAWSPRGSPLHF
.,TRBJ2-4,.,TRBV18,TGTGCCAGCTCACCAGGTAACAGGGTACTAGCCAAAAACATTCAGTACTTC,CASSPGNRVLAKNIQYF
TRBD1,TRBJ2-5,.,TRBV12-3/TRBV12-4,TGTGCCAGCAGTCGGACAGGGGTTGAGACCCAGTACTTC,CASSRTGVETQYF
.,TRBJ2-5,.,TRBV5-4,TGTGCCAGCAGCTTGGGCCTACTAGGTGGAGAGACCCAGTACTTC,CASSLGLLGGETQYF
.,TRBJ1-5,.,TRBV14,TGTGCCAGCAGTCGGACAGCCTCTGAGCCCCAGCATTTT,CASSRTASEPQHF
.,TRBJ1-2,many,TRBV18,TGTGCCAGCTCACCCCAGCACGGGAATGGCTACACCTTC,CASSPQHGNGYTF
TRBD1,TRBJ1-6,.,TRBV15,TGTGCCACCAGCAGACCGGGACAGTTTAATTCACCCCTCCACTTT,CATSRPGQFNSPLHF
.,TRBJ2-2,.,TRBV5-5,TGTGCCAGCAGCTTAGGACAGTACACCGGGGAGCTGTTTTTT,CASSLGQYTGELFF
TRBD1,TRBJ1-2,.,TRBV14,TGTGCCAGCAGTCTACAGGGGGCTGTCTATGGCTACACCTTC,CASSLQGAVYGYTF